The clone carrying this T cell receptor beta chain was seen only a few times. There are 17 residues in the CDR3. In germline, CDR1 is MGHRA, CDR2 YSYEKL. V dropped 2 bases and J dropped 6; count of bases not matched to a gene: 10. The sample originates from a study of blood T cell repertoires in COVID-19. Sequencing used immunoSEQ multiplex PCR; TCRdb keeps in-frame clones, though not all of them. The sample carries 200,000 to 250,000 clones, around 82% recorded once. Sequenced sample: peripheral blood. The TCR originated in a woman between 55 and 75 years old with acute or convalescent COVID-19. The chain carries TRBV4-1 and TRBJ2-2; TRBD1 agrees at 9 bases. CDR3 sequence: CASSQSRGQGMAGELFF. CDR3 coding DNA: TGCGCCAGCAGCCAAAGCCGGGGACAGGGAATGGCCGGGGAGCTGTTTTTT.